This is a list of T cell receptor beta chains from one sample in a study of stem cell transplantation in POMP-related autoinflammatory disease. Assay used: immunoSEQ multiplex PCR; TCRdb lists only in-frame clones, some missing. This sample carries tens of thousands of clones, roughly four fifths of them seen once, and the ten largest clones take 2.5%. The sequenced sample was CD4+ T cells from PBMCs, obtained before stem cell transplantation. The source is a human donor with POMP-related autoinflammation and immune dysregulation (PRAID). Each CDR3 is given with its conserved first and last residue. The order of the fields is J gene, V gene, clone size, D gene, CDR3 DNA, CDR3 protein. The D gene is left open where the match is weak. A clone size is listed for some rows: how often the clone was seen (once, few, many), or a class if it is expanded.

TRBJ1-1	TRBV2	-	-	TGTGCCAGCAGGTGGCAGGGAATGATGGCTGAAGCTTTCTTT	CASRWQGMMAEAFF
TRBJ2-4	TRBV6-1	once	-	TGTGCCAGCAGTGCTGGGAATAAAAACATTCAGTACTTC	CASSAGNKNIQYF
TRBJ2-2	TRBV5-6	-	TRBD1	TGTGCCAGCAGCTTGTACAGGGGAGTCAGGGAGCTGTTTTTT	CASSLYRGVRELFF
TRBJ2-3	TRBV28	-	TRBD2	TGTGCCAGCAGTTTAGCAGCGGGAGTCGTGGGCACAGATACGCAGTATTTT	CASSLAAGVVGTDTQYF
TRBJ1-1	TRBV2	-	TRBD1	TGTGCCAGCAGTGCCCGTCCGGGACAGGGAAACACTGAAGCTTTCTTT	CASSARPGQGNTEAFF
TRBJ1-1	TRBV25-1	-	-	TGTGCCAGCTCTAGGATTGCCACTGAAGCTTTCTTT	CASSRIATEAFF
TRBJ2-3	TRBV4-1	-	-	TGCGCCAGCAGCCAAGTCGATCCCAGGGGCCCCCCGTATTTT	CASSQVDPRGPPYF
TRBJ1-1	TRBV7-6	-	-	TGTGCCAGCAGCTTAGAGGTTGCGGGGACGACTGAAGCTTTCTTT	CASSLEVAGTTEAFF
TRBJ2-5	TRBV7-9	-	TRBD2	TGTGCCAGCAGTGTCGGGGGGGCCACGGCCGTGGAGACCCAGTACTTC	CASSVGGATAVETQYF
TRBJ2-3	TRBV6-5	once	-	TGTGCCAGCAGTTACTCGCGGGACTTCGGGGATACGCAGTATTTT	CASSYSRDFGDTQYF
TRBJ1-3	TRBV14	once	-	TGTGCCAGCAGCCAAGGAGGAGCCCTTCGACGTTGGAACACCATATATTTT	CASSQGGALRRWNTIYF
TRBJ2-2	TRBV30	-	-	TGTGCCTGGAAGGGCACCGGGGAGCTGTTTTTT	CAWKGTGELFF
TRBJ2-7	TRBV11-3	few	-	TGTGCCAGCAGCCCCGGGTCCTCCTACGAGCAGTACTTC	CASSPGSSYEQYF
TRBJ2-1	TRBV7-9	once	-	TGTGCCAGCAGCTGGGAGCGTCAGTTCTTC	CASSWERQFF
TRBJ2-6	TRBV5-4	-	-	TGTGCCAGCAGCCATGGTCATCCTCAGGGGGCCAACGTCCTGACTTTC	CASSHGHPQGANVLTF
TRBJ1-5	TRBV2	-	-	TGTGCCAGCAGTCCCCGCAGGACCCCTAGCAATCAGCCCCAGCATTTT	CASSPRRTPSNQPQHF
TRBJ2-7	TRBV28	-	TRBD2	TGTGCCAGCAGTTTAAGCGGGAGGGCCGCCTACGAGCAGTACTTC	CASSLSGRAAYEQYF
TRBJ2-3	TRBV18	-	TRBD2	TGTGCCAGCTCACTAGCGGGAGGAACGAGCACAGATACGCAGTATTTT	CASSLAGGTSTDTQYF
TRBJ1-2	TRBV4-1	-	-	TGCGCCAGCAGCCAAGCCGCGGGTGCTAACTATGGCTACACCTTC	CASSQAAGANYGYTF
TRBJ2-1	TRBV5-1	-	TRBD2	TGCGCCAGCAGCTTGGTGGCGGGAGGCCCCAATGAGCAGTTCTTC	CASSLVAGGPNEQFF
TRBJ1-6	TRBV29-1	few	-	TGCAGCCCGAGGACTGATAATTCACCCCTCCACTTT	CSPRTDNSPLHF
TRBJ1-2	TRBV6-1	once	TRBD1	TGTGCCAGCAGTGAACGAGGGGGCGATGGCTACACCTTC	CASSERGGDGYTF
TRBJ2-1	TRBV7-9	-	-	TGTGCCAGCAGCTTACAAGGCCTCTACAATGAGCAGTTCTTC	CASSLQGLYNEQFF
TRBJ2-5	TRBV10-3	-	-	TGTGCCATCAGTGACGGGGGAGAGACCCAGTACTTC	CAISDGGETQYF
TRBJ1-4	TRBV9	-	TRBD1	TGTGCCAGCAGCGCCCGACAGGGCGCAACTAATGAAAAACTGTTTTTT	CASSARQGATNEKLFF
TRBJ1-2	TRBV5-6	few	-	TGTGCCAGCAGCTTGGTCTCAACTGGCTACACCTTC	CASSLVSTGYTF
TRBJ2-3	TRBV19	-	-	TGTGCCAGTAGTGATGGTTGGGGTAGGACAGATACGCAGTATTTT	CASSDGWGRTDTQYF
TRBJ1-1	TRBV6-1	-	-	TGTGCCAGCAGTATCAGCCCTACTGAAGCTTTCTTT	CASSISPTEAFF
TRBJ1-6	TRBV18	-	-	TGTGCCAGCTCACCATTGAACATACGGGATTCACCCCTCCACTTT	CASSPLNIRDSPLHF
TRBJ1-1	TRBV7-6	-	-	TGTGCCAGCAGCTTATGGGGGCAGAACACTGAAGCTTTCTTT	CASSLWGQNTEAFF
TRBJ2-6	TRBV10-2	-	TRBD2	TGCGCCAGCAGTGTCCTAGCGGGTAGCTCTGGGGCCAACGTCCTGACTTTC	CASSVLAGSSGANVLTF
TRBJ1-5	TRBV27	-	-	TGTGCCAGCAGTTTACCGCGAACGAGGGGGAGCAATCAGCCCCAGCATTTT	CASSLPRTRGSNQPQHF
TRBJ2-1	TRBV19	-	TRBD1	TGTGCCAGTAGTCCCCAGGGACAGGGCCTCGAGTCCTACAATGAGCAGTTCTTC	CASSPQGQGLESYNEQFF
TRBJ1-1	TRBV28	-	TRBD1	TGTGCCTCCCCGGGACAGGGGGCGCCTCCGACGGAGTGGGAAGCTTTCTTT	CASPGQGAPPTEWEAFF